The sequence of this T cell receptor beta chain was determined in a study of metastatic and nonmetastatic thyroid tumors. Findings and caveats of the study: The study reportedly found significantly higher TCR beta diversity in malignant thyroid tumors than benign nodules, in blood and tumor.

TCRdb re-analyzed the PCR reads through MiXCR. The data show 35,000 to 45,000 clones, 3% to 3.5% seen once. Germline CDR1 is SEHNR and CDR2 is FQNEAQ (reference sequence). The CDR3 length is 14 residues. Trimming took 1 base from V and 1 from J; bases not matched to a gene: 1. This clone was seen only a few times. Its antigen remains unknown. No patient received treatment before thyroid surgery. Specimen: blood. The TCR sequence derives from a female donor with papillary thyroid cancer or a benign thyroid nodule (not recorded which). Some clones in this sample may be carry-over from other donors' samples. This sequence joins TRBV7-9 and TRBJ2-7, with TRBD1 matching over 7 bases. The CDR3 here is CASSLDRGSYEQYF. Written as DNA, the CDR3 is TGTGCCAGCAGCTTAGACAGGGGTTCCTACGAGCAGTACTTC.